Each of the 9 T cell receptor beta chains below was sequenced from the same sample in a study of CD8 T cells in ankylosing spondylitis. Study conclusions and caveats: A TCR beta motif made of several highly homologous variants seemed typical of ankylosing spondylitis blood.

One entry per CDR3 protein, called by TCRdb with MiXCR from the 5' RACE reads. The table shows about 700,000 distinct CDR3 sequences, with roughly 19% occurring only once. Their specific antigens are unknown. The sequencing sample was made of blood, either unsorted or a sorted T cell fraction (not recorded which). These receptors came from a male donor with ankylosing spondylitis.

The genes are TRBV12-3 or TRBV12-4 and TRBJ2-1; no clear D. CDR3 size: 14 residues. V lost 3 bases, J lost 9 bases, and 15 bases lay in between. The CDR3, as DNA: TGTGCCAGCAGTTTGGTAGCAACCGACACTGAGCAGTTCTTC. Translating it yields CASSLVATDTEQFF.

This clonotype was counted between two and nine times. This sequence joins TRBV5-8 and TRBJ1-1; no clear D. Germline CDR1 and CDR2: SGHTS and YDEGEE. This CDR3 has 16 residues. V was clipped by 1 base and J by 1 base, with 14 bases between them. CDR3 region: CASSLWMGQTNTEAFF. The CDR3 nucleotides are TGTGCCAGCAGCTTGTGGATGGGTCAGACGAACACTGAAGCTTTCTTT.

This clonotype occurred a few times. The V gene is TRBV12-3 or TRBV12-4, the J gene TRBJ1-2, with TRBD1 matching over 7 bases. The ends lost 6 bases at V and 7 bases at J; junction bases unmatched: 14. CDR3 length equals 15 residues. CDR3 sequence (DNA): TGTGCCAGCAGCACCACAGAGGGGGCTGGGCGTGGCTACACCTTC. Translated: CASSTTEGAGRGYTF.

This clonotype came up a few times. This chain uses TRBV4-3 with TRBJ1-2; TRBD1 aligns across 9 bases. The CDR3 is 16 amino acids. The germline V gene has CDR1 LGHNA and CDR2 YSLEER. After removal of 1 base from V and 3 bases from J, the junction contained 6 bases not matched to a gene. DNA of the CDR3: TGCGCCAGCAGCCAAGGGGCCACAGGGGGCGACTATGGCTACACCTTC. Translated, it gives CASSQGATGGDYGYTF.

This clonotype came up a few times. This chain uses TRBV11-3 with TRBJ2-5; 8 bases line up with TRBD1. V trimming: 4 bases; J trimming: 4 bases; junction bases outside the gene matches: 8. The length of the CDR3 is 15 residues. Germline lookup yields CDR1 SGHNT and CDR2 YENEEA. For the CDR3, the DNA is TGTGCCAGCAGCTCAGGGGGCAGAATGACAGAGACCCAGTACTTC. It encodes CASSSGGRMTETQYF.

A few counts support this clonotype. The chain recombines TRBV28 with TRBJ1-2; D is undetermined. Looked up from germline, CDR1 is MDHEN and CDR2 is SYDVKM. The CDR3 contains 14 residues. With 7 bases removed from V and 7 bases from J, the gap between germline ends came to 19 bases. CDR3 nucleotides: TGTGCCAGCACCGTAAGGGCGATATGGGGTGGCTACACCTTC. Protein sequence: CASTVRAIWGGYTF.

This clonotype was found many times. This chain joins TRBV5-1 and TRBJ2-5, with no clear D. Germline V lookup: CDR1 SGHRS, CDR2 YFSETQ. The CDR3 spans 14 residues. Trimming shortened V by 1 base and J by 5 bases, and 12 bases separated the two germline ends. DNA for the CDR3: TGCGCCAGCAGCTTGAGGGCCCCAGAGGAGACCCAGTACTTC. Protein: CASSLRAPEETQYF.

At least ten counts were recorded for this clonotype. CDR3 region: CSAPGPTQGSYNEQFF. The CDR3 region has the DNA TGCAGTGCTCCTGGACCTACACAGGGCTCCTACAATGAGCAGTTCTTC. The gene calls are TRBV20-1 and TRBJ2-1, with TRBD1 as a possible D gene (6 bases). V was cut by 5 bases and J by 0 bases, with 17 bases left in between. The CDR3 is made up of 16 amino acids. Germline V gene data show CDR1 as DFQATT and CDR2 as SNEGSKA (reference sequence).

This clonotype was picked up a small number of times. This chain links TRBV4-3 with TRBJ2-2; no definite D call. CDR3 length: 14 amino acids. Germline-derived CDR1 and CDR2 are LGHNA and YSLEER. Trimming shortened V by 0 bases and J by 5 bases, and 7 bases separated the two germline ends. The CDR3 DNA is TGCGCCAGCAGCCAAGATTGGGTTACCGGGGAGCTGTTTTTT. Its translation: CASSQDWVTGELFF.